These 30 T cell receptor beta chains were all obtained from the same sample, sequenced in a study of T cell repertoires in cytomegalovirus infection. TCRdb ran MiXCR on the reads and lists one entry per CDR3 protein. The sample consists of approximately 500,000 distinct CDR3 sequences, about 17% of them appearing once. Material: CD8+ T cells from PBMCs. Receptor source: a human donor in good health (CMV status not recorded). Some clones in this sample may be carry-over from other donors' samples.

This chain's CDR3 is CASSTGGGSYNEQFF. The CDR3 DNA reads TGTGCCAGTAGCACGGGGGGGGGCTCCTACAATGAGCAGTTCTTC. V and J are TRBV19 and TRBJ2-1; 8 bases agree with TRBD2. The CDR3 has 15 amino acids. Germline CDR1 and CDR2: LNHDA and SQIVND (reference sequence). V shed 6 bases, J shed 0 bases, and the junction held 4 bases outside the gene matches.

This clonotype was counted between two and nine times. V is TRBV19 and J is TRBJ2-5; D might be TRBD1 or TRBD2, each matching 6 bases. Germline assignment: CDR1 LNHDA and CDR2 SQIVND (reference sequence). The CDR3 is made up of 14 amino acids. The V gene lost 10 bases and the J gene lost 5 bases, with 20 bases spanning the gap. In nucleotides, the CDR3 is TGTGCCACCACCCCGGGGGCGAGAGTTGAGACCCAGTACTTC. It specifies CATTPGARVETQYF.

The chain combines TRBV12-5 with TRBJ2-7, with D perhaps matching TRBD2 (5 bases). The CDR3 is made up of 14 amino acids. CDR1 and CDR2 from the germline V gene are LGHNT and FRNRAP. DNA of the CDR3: TGTGCGAGGGATCATGCGTGTCTAAGCTACGAGCAGTACTTC. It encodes CARDHACLSYEQYF.

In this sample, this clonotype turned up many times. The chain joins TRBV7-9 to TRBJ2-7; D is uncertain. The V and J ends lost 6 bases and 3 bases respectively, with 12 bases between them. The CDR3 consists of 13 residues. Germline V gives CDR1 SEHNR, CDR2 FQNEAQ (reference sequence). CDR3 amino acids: CASSSDGHYEQYF. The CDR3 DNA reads TGTGCCAGCAGTTCGGACGGGCACTACGAGCAGTACTTC.

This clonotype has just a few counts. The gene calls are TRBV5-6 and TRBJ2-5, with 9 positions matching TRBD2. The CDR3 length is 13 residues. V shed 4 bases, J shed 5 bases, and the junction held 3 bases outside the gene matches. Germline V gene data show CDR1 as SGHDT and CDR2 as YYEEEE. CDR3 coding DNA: TGTGCCAGCAGCCCTAGCGGGGTTGAGACCCAGTACTTC. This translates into CASSPSGVETQYF. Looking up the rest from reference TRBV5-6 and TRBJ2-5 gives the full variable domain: DAGVTQSPTHLIKTRGQQVTLRCSPKSGHDTVSWYQQALGQGPQFIFQYYEEEERQRGNFPDRFSGHQFPNYSSELNVNALLLGDSALYLCASSPSGVETQYFGPGTRLLVL.

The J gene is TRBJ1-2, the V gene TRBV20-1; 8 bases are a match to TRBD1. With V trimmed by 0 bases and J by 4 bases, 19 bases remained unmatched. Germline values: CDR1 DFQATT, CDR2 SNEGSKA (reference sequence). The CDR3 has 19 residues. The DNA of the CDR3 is TGCAGTGCTAGAGATTGGGGGGGGAGACCAGGGGGCAACGGCTATGGCTACACCTTC. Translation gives CSARDWGGRPGGNGYGYTF.

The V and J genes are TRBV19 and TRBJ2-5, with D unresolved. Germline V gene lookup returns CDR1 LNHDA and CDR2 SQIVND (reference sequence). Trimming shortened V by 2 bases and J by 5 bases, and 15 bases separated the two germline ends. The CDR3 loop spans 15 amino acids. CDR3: CASSINRALGETQYF. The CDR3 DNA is TGTGCCAGTAGTATAAACCGGGCCCTGGGGGAGACCCAGTACTTC. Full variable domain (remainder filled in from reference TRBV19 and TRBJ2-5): DGGITQSPKYLFRKEGQNVTLSCEQNLNHDAMYWYRQDPGQGLRLIYYSQIVNDFQKGDIAEGYSVSREKKESFPLTVTSAQKNPTAFYLCASSINRALGETQYFGPGTRLLVL.

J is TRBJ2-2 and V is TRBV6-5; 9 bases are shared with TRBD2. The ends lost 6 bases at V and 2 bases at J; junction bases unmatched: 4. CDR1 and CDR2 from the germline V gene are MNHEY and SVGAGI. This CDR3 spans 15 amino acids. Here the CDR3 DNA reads TGTGCCAGCAGCCGACTAGCGGACAACACCGGGGAGCTGTTTTTT. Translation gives CASSRLADNTGELFF.

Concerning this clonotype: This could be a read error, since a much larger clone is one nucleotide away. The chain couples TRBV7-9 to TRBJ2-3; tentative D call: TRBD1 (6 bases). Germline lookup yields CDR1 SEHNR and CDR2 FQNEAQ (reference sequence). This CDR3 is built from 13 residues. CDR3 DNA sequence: TGTGCCAGCAACCGTGTGAGGACAGATGCGCAGTATTTT. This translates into CASNRVRTDAQYF.

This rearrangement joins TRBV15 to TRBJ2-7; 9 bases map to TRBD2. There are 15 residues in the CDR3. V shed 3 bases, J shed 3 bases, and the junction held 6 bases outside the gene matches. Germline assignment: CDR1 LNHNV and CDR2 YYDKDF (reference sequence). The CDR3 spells CATSRVAGEHYEQYF. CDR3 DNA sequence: TGTGCCACCAGCAGGGTAGCGGGAGAGCACTACGAGCAGTACTTC.

The CDR3 reads CASSLLAGVENEQFF. The CDR3 bases are TGTGCCAGCAGCTTACTAGCGGGAGTTGAAAATGAGCAGTTCTTC. V and J are TRBV7-3 and TRBJ2-1; 10 nucleotides agree with TRBD2. In germline, CDR1 is SGHTA, CDR2 FQGTGA. J lost 7 bases, V lost 2 bases, and 5 bases had no gene match. The CDR3 covers 15 residues. Full variable domain (outside the CDR3, taken from reference TRBV7-3 and TRBJ2-1): GAGVSQTPSNKVTEKGKYVELRCDPISGHTALYWYRQSLGQGPEFLIYFQGTGAADDSGLPNDRFFAVRPEGSVSTLKIQRTERGDSAVYLCASSLLAGVENEQFFGPGTRLTVL.

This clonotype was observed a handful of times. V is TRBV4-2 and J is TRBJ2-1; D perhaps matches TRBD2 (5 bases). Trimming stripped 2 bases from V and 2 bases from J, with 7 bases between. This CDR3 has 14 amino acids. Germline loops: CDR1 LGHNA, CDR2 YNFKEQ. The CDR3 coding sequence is TGTGCCAGCAGCCAAAGCGGTACCTACAATGAGCAGTTCTTC. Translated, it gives CASSQSGTYNEQFF.

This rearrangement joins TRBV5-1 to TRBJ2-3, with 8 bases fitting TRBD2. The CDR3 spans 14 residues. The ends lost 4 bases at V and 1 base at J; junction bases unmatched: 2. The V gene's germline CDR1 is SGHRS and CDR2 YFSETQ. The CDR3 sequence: CASSTGGGTDTQYF. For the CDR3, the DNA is TGCGCCAGCAGCACGGGGGGGGGCACAGATACGCAGTATTTT.

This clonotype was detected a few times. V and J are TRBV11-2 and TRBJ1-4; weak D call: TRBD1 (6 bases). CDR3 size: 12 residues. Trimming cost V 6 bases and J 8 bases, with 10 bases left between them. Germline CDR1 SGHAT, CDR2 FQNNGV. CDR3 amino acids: CASSKDREKLFF. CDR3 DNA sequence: TGTGCCAGCAGTAAAGACAGGGAAAAACTGTTTTTT.

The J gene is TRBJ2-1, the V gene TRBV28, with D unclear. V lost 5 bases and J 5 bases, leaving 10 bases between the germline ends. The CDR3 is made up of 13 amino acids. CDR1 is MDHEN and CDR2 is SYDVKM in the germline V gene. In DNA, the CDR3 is TGTGCCAGCAGTCCAACAAATAACAATGAGCAGTTCTTC. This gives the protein CASSPTNNNEQFF.

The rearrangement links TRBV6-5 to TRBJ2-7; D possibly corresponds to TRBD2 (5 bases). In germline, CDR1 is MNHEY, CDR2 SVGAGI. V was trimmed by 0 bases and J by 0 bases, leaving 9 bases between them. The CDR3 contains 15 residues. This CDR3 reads CASSYSLDYSYEQYF. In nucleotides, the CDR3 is TGTGCCAGCAGTTACTCGTTAGACTACTCCTACGAGCAGTACTTC.

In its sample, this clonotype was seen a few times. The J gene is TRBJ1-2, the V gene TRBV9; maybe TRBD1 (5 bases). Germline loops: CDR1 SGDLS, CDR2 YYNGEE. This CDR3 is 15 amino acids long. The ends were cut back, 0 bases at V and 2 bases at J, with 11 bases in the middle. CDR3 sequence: CASSVGGGSNYGYTF. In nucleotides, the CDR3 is TGTGCCAGCAGCGTAGGGGGGGGGTCCAACTATGGCTACACCTTC.

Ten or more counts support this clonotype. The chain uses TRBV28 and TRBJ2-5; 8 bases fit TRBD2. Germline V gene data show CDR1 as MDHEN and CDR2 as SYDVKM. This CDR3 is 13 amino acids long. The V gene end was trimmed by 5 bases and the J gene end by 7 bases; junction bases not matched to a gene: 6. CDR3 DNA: TGTGCCAGCAGTAAACTAGCGGCGTCGACCCAGTACTTC. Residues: CASSKLAASTQYF.

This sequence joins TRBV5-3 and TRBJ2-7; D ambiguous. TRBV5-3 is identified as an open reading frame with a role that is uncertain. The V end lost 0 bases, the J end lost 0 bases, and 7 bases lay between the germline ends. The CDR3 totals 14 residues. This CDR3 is CARSLVGSSYEQYF. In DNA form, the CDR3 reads TGTGCCAGAAGCTTGGTTGGATCCTCCTACGAGCAGTACTTC.

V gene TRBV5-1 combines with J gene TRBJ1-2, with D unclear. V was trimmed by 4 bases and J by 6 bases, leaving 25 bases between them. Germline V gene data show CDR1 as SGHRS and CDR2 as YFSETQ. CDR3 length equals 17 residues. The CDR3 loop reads CASSTTGRTVEGDGYTF. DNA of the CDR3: TGCGCCAGCAGCACAACCGGACGGACGGTGGAGGGCGATGGCTACACCTTC.

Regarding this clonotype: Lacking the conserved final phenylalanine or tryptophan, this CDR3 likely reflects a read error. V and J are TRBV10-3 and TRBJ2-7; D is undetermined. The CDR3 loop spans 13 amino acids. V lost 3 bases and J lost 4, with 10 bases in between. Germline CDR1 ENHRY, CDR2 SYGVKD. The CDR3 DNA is TGTGCCATCAGTGACCTCGAGACTTACGAGCAGTACTTA. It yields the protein CAISDLETYEQYL.

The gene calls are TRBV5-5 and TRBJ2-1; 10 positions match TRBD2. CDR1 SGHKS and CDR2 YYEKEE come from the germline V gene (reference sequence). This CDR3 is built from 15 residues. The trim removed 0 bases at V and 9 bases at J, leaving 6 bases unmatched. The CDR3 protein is CASSLEGAGGGEQFF. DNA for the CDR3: TGTGCCAGCAGCTTGGAAGGAGCGGGGGGGGGTGAGCAGTTCTTC.

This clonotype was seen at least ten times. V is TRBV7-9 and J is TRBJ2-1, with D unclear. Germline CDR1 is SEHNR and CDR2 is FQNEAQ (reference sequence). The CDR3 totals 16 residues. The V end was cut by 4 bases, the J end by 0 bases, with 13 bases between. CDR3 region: CASSSPLVSSYNEQFF. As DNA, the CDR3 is TGTGCCAGCAGCTCCCCCCTAGTGAGCTCCTACAATGAGCAGTTCTTC.

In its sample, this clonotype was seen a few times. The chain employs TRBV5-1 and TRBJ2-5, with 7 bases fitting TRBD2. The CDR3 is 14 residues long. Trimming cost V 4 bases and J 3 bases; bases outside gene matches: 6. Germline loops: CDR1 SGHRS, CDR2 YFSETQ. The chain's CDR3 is CASSPTTSKETQYF. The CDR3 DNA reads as TGCGCCAGCAGCCCTACGACTAGCAAAGAGACCCAGTACTTC.

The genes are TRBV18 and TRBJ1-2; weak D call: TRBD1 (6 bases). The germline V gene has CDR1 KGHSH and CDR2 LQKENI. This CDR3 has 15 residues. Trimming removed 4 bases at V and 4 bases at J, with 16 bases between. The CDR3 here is CASSLGQKMGYGYTF. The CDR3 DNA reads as TGTGCCAGCTCACTCGGACAGAAAATGGGCTATGGCTACACCTTC.

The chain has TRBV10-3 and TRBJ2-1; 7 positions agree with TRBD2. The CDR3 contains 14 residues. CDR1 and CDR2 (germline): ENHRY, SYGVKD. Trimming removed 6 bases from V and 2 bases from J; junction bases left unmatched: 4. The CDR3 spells CAIRASGAYNEQFF. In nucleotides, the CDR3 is TGTGCCATCAGAGCGAGCGGGGCCTACAATGAGCAGTTCTTC.

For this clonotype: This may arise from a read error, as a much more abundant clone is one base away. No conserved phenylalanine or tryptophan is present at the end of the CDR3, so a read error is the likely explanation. In nucleotides, the CDR3 is TGTGCCAGCAGCTCTACCGGGGGGGGCGGGGCTGAGCAGTTCTTA. It yields the protein CASSSTGGGGAEQFL. The V gene is TRBV7-3, the J gene TRBJ2-1, with 8 bases matching TRBD2. Germline CDR1 reads SGHTA; CDR2 reads FQGTGA. J gave up 9 bases and V 4 bases, and 11 bases lay outside the gene matches. The CDR3 is 15 amino acids.

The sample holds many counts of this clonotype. CDR3 residues: CASSFADLNSPLHF. The CDR3 DNA follows: TGTGCCAGCAGTTTTGCAGATCTTAATTCACCCCTCCACTTT. The chain recombines TRBV12-3 or TRBV12-4 with TRBJ1-6; D not certain. V dropped 3 bases and J dropped 6 bases, with 9 bases sitting between them. The CDR3 is 14 amino acids.

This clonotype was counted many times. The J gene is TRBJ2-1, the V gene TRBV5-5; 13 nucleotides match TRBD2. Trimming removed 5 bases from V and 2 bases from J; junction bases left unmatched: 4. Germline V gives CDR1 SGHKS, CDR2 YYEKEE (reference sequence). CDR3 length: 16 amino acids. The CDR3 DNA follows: TGTGCCAGCAGTAGAGGACTAGCGGGAGCCTACAATGAGCAGTTCTTC. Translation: CASSRGLAGAYNEQFF.

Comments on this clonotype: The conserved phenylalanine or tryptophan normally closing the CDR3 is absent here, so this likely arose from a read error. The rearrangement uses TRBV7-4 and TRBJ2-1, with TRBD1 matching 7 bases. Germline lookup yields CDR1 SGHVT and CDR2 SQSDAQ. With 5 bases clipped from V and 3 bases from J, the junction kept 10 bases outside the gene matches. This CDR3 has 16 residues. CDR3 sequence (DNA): TGTGCCAGCAGCCCCCAGGGACAGAACTACTACAATGAGCAGTTCTTA. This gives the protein CASSPQGQNYYNEQFL.